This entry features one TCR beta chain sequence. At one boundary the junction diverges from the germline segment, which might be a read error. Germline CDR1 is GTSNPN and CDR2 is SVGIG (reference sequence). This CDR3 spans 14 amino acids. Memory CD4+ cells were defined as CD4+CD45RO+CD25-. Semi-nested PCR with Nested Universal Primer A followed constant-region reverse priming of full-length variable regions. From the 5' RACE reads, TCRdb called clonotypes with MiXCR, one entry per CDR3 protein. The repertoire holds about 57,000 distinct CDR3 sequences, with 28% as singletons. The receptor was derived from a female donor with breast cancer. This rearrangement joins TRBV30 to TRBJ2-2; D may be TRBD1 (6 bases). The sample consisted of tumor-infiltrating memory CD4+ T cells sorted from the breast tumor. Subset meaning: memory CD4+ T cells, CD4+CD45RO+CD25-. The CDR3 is CAWSPDRNTGVLFF. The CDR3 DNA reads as TGTGCCTGGAGTCCTGACAGGAACACCGGGGTGCTGTTTTTT.